The TCR beta chain described here comes from a study of T cell responses to AZD1222 COVID-19 vaccine (dated by TCRdb to the early 2020s). Study-level background: Because spike-specific TCR depth and breadth did not differ between the two schedules, AZD1222 recipients who got a second dose at roughly 4 weeks were pooled with those who got a second dose at roughly 12 weeks. Trial participants were enrolled by age into subgroups of 18-55, 56-69 and 70-plus years, and approximately 150, 30 and 60 TCR-sequenced participants, respectively, were included in these subgroups. A total of approximately 230 trial participants underwent TCR sequencing, of whom 207 received two doses of AZD1222 and about 25 received two doses of the MenACWY control vaccine.

According to the study, the label for this sample's time point signals: baseline before first vaccination. Vaccinee samples came from UK trials COV001 and COV002, including a single-blind randomized controlled phase 2/3 trial of AZD1222 (ChAdOx1 nCoV-19) in healthy adults. Trial participant PBMC samples were collected at day 0 and day 28 after the second dose for TCRbeta chain sequencing. What the work shows at the level of the full study, not this receptor alone: Because no samples from the day 14 peak response were available, repertoires could be characterized only after the peak T cell response. Vaccine-associated CD4 TCRs spanned the whole spike protein, with dominant responses in regions 160-218 and 743-854. Conclusions about previously exposed vaccinees are limited, since just six AZD1222 recipients were seropositive for SARS-CoV-2 at baseline. A significant rise in spike-specific TCR breadth and depth was observed after two AZD1222 doses relative to day 0 and relative to MenACWY recipients. Epitopes outside the regions mutated in the B.1.351 and B.1.1.7 variants were reportedly recognized by nearly half of the unique spike-specific TCRs. In the small 56-69-year group, the increase in depth fell short of significance, most likely because of low power. Participants were mostly white British, with more females than males. The authors suggested clonal diversity may have been underestimated.

As regards this clone: Its antigen has not been determined. Per-nucleotide qualities are absent, and no much larger clonotype sits a single base away.

Spanning cysteine to phenylalanine, the CDR3 consists of 15 amino acids. Only the CDR3 part of the read is kept: 45 bases, read in frame from the first base. The germline V gene (reference sequence) supplies CDR1 LGHDT and CDR2 YNNKEL. Germline trimming: 4 bases from V, 7 bases from J; junction bases outside gene matches: 7. The CDR3 regions of human TCRbeta chains were analyzed by immunosequencing. The source study handled its data this way. Repertoire TCRs were matched against a reference library of SARS-CoV-2-specific TCRs generated with the MIRA antigen-specificity platform. Breadth was defined as the fraction of unique TCRs that were SARS-CoV-2-associated, and depth was defined as the fraction of total T cells that were SARS-CoV-2-associated. Using the MIRA data, each spike-specific TCR was mapped to the spike region that the TCR reacts to and placed in a CD4 or CD8 class. Log10-transformed breadth and depth values were compared by one-way ANOVA with Sidak's multiple comparisons tests. The immuneACCESS repertoire file appears here via TCRdb, limited to in-frame rearrangements. These files lack a portion of the clones; in checked studies, under half of the deficit traces to unresolved V genes, and the cause of the others is not known. Clone size and V and J calls were adopted from that table, with D and trimming inferred from the DNA. Across this sample there are tens of thousands of clones, with over 75% seen only once. About 14% of the sample comes from the top ten.

The material was peripheral blood, obtained on day 0 of AZD1222 vaccination. The chain joins TRBV3-1 (or the pseudogene TRBV3-2) to TRBJ2-2, and TRBD2 aligns with 9 junction nucleotides. This clonotype originated in an adult in good health. The nucleotide sequence reads TGTGCCAGCAGCCGATTTAGCGGGGGTGGCGGGGAGCTGTTTTTT. It specifies CASSRFSGGGGELFF.